A selection of T cell receptor beta chains follows, all from one sample in a study of T cell responses to AZD1222 COVID-19 vaccine. Only in-frame clones appear in the TCRdb table, and some are missing; sequencing was by immunoSEQ multiplex PCR. The sample carries some 60,000 clones, around nine tenths recorded once. Source: peripheral blood, taken 28 days after the second AZD1222 dose. The source of these receptors is an adult who received the AZD1222 COVID-19 vaccine. The CDR3 runs from the conserved cysteine through the conserved F or W.

V gene: TRBV2
J gene: TRBJ1-6
CDR3 protein: CASGTKIGNSPLHF

V gene: TRBV3-1/TRBV3-2
J gene: TRBJ1-2
CDR3 protein: CASSQDPWSTPRGYGYTF

V gene: TRBV18
J gene: TRBJ2-6
CDR3 protein: CASSWTGDQAGANVLTF

V gene: TRBV5-1
J gene: TRBJ2-1
CDR3 protein: CASRGGPETYNEQFF

V gene: TRBV5-4
J gene: TRBJ2-2
CDR3 protein: CASNLGGSTGELFF

V gene: TRBV3-1/TRBV3-2
J gene: TRBJ2-1
CDR3 protein: CASSQDGLDNEQFF

V gene: TRBV21-1
J gene: TRBJ2-7
CDR3 protein: CASSQDREQYF

V gene: TRBV2
J gene: TRBJ1-5
CDR3 protein: CASSGQGDNQPQHF

V gene: TRBV28
J gene: TRBJ1-1
CDR3 protein: CASSTASTRPMNTEAFF

V gene: TRBV2
J gene: TRBJ2-5
CDR3 protein: CASSEVGGASQETQYF

V gene: TRBV2
J gene: TRBJ2-4
CDR3 protein: CASSEVGRAKNIQYF

V gene: TRBV6-5
J gene: TRBJ1-2
CDR3 protein: CASRSPGQGARGYTF

V gene: TRBV5-1
J gene: TRBJ1-4
CDR3 protein: CASSLGQGADEKLFF

V gene: TRBV10-3
J gene: TRBJ1-2
CDR3 protein: CAISERRGYTF

V gene: TRBV3-1/TRBV3-2
J gene: TRBJ2-1
CDR3 protein: CASSQGLVQFF

V gene: TRBV6-5
J gene: TRBJ1-1
CDR3 protein: CASSLQGRTEAFF

V gene: TRBV7-9
J gene: TRBJ2-7
CDR3 protein: CASSLDYREQYF

V gene: TRBV5-4
J gene: TRBJ2-7
CDR3 protein: CASSSRGGRAVSEQYF

V gene: TRBV5-1
J gene: TRBJ2-6
CDR3 protein: CASSSNYPTGSGANVLTF

V gene: TRBV18
J gene: TRBJ1-1
CDR3 protein: CASSPSPVGMNTEAFF

V gene: TRBV6-1
J gene: TRBJ1-1
CDR3 protein: CASSDSRHPNTEAFF

V gene: TRBV6-1
J gene: TRBJ1-5
CDR3 protein: CASSGTGGLGNQPQHF

V gene: TRBV5-4
J gene: TRBJ2-5
CDR3 protein: CASSQGIQETQYF

V gene: TRBV19
J gene: TRBJ1-1
CDR3 protein: CASSPSAGTGEAFF

V gene: TRBV7-6
J gene: TRBJ2-5
CDR3 protein: CASSLGARVQETQYF

V gene: TRBV9
J gene: TRBJ2-3
CDR3 protein: CASSMEATGSTDTQYF

V gene: TRBV3-1/TRBV3-2
J gene: TRBJ2-1
CDR3 protein: CASSQGGLWATGYNEQFF

V gene: TRBV11-2
J gene: TRBJ2-3
CDR3 protein: CASSLAGAGSTDTQYF

V gene: TRBV19
J gene: TRBJ1-2
CDR3 protein: CASSRDRGDLAYGYTF

V gene: TRBV19
J gene: TRBJ2-7
CDR3 protein: CASSGGTDYEQYF

V gene: TRBV2
J gene: TRBJ1-5
CDR3 protein: CASSVSFLNQPQHF

V gene: TRBV6-5
J gene: TRBJ1-2
CDR3 protein: CASSYVRTGGGYGYTF

V gene: TRBV5-5
J gene: TRBJ1-2
CDR3 protein: CASSFRDSFFGGYTF

V gene: TRBV7-6
J gene: TRBJ2-2
CDR3 protein: CASSLGTSISTGELFF

V gene: TRBV28
J gene: TRBJ1-6
CDR3 protein: CASSWDTQAAPNSPLHF

V gene: TRBV5-4
J gene: TRBJ1-2
CDR3 protein: CASSLGGANYGYTF

V gene: TRBV5-1
J gene: TRBJ2-7
CDR3 protein: CASSLVGGFEQYF

V gene: TRBV25-1
J gene: TRBJ2-7
CDR3 protein: CASSEFGRGPEQYF

V gene: TRBV5-1
J gene: TRBJ2-2
CDR3 protein: CASSLGQYNTGELFF

V gene: TRBV29-1
J gene: TRBJ2-5
CDR3 protein: CSVEGQGLRETQYF

V gene: TRBV14
J gene: TRBJ2-1
CDR3 protein: CASRPGLRSISYNEQFF

V gene: TRBV7-9
J gene: TRBJ2-7
CDR3 protein: CASSQDRGSEKQYF

V gene: TRBV7-3
J gene: TRBJ1-2
CDR3 protein: CASSRGGSNYGYTF

V gene: TRBV6-6
J gene: TRBJ1-2
CDR3 protein: CASSTTGANYGYTF

V gene: TRBV11-1
J gene: TRBJ2-1
CDR3 protein: CASSASGNRNEQFF

V gene: TRBV9
J gene: TRBJ1-1
CDR3 protein: CASSSFGQRTRSEAFF

V gene: TRBV11-3
J gene: TRBJ2-2
CDR3 protein: CASSLTLQGGSGELFF

V gene: TRBV11-1
J gene: TRBJ1-2
CDR3 protein: CASSPPGQATYGYTF

V gene: TRBV12-3/TRBV12-4
J gene: TRBJ1-1
CDR3 protein: CASTPTGNTEAFF

V gene: TRBV7-2
J gene: TRBJ2-5
CDR3 protein: CASSLERETQYF

V gene: TRBV28
J gene: TRBJ2-3
CDR3 protein: CASGPSHADTQYF

V gene: TRBV5-1
J gene: TRBJ2-5
CDR3 protein: CASSLGVSGQGVGETQYF

V gene: TRBV2
J gene: TRBJ1-5
CDR3 protein: CASSANSGNQPQHF

V gene: TRBV3-1/TRBV3-2
J gene: TRBJ2-7
CDR3 protein: CASSQVPQGGEQYF